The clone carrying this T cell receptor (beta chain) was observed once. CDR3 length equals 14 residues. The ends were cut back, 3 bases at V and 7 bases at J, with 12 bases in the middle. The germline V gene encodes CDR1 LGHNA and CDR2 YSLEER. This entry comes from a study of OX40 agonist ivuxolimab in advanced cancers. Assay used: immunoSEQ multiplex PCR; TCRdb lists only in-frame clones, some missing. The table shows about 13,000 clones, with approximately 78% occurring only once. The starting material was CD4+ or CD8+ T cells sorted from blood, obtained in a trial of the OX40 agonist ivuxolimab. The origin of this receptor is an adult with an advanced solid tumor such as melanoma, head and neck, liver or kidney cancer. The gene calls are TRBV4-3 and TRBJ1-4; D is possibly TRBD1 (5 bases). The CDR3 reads CASSQVQVGEKLFF. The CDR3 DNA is TGCGCCAGCAGCCAGGTACAGGTGGGTGAAAAACTGTTTTTT.